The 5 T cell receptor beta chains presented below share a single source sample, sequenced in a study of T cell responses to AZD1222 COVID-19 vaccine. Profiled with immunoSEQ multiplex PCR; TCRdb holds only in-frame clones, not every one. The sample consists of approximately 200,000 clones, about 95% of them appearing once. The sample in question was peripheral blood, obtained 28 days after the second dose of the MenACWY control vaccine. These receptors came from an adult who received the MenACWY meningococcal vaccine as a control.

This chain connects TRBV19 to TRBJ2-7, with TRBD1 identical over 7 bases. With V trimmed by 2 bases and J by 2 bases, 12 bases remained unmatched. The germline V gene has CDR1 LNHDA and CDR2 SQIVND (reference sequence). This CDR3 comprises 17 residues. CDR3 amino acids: CASSIMSGTVPTYEQYF. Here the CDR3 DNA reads TGTGCCAGTAGTATAATGTCAGGGACAGTGCCTACCTACGAGCAGTACTTC.

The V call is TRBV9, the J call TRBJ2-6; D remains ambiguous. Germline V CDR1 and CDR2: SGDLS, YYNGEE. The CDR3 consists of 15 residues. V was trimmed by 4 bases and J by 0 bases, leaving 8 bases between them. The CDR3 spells CASSQRISGANVLTF. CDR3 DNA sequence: TGTGCCAGCAGCCAACGGATCTCTGGGGCCAACGTCCTGACTTTC.

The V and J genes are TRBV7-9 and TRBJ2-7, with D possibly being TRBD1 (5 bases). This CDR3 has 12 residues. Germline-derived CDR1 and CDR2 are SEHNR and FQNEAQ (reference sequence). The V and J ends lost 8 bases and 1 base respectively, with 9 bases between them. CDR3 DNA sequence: TGTGCCAGCCGCCAGGGATCCTACGAGCAGTACTTC. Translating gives CASRQGSYEQYF. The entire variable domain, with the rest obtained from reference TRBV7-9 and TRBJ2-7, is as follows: DTGVSQNPRHKITKRGQNVTFRCDPISEHNRLYWYRQTLGQGPEFLTYFQNEAQLEKSRLLSDRFSAERPKGSFSTLEIQRTEQGDSAMYLCASRQGSYEQYFGPGTRLTVT.

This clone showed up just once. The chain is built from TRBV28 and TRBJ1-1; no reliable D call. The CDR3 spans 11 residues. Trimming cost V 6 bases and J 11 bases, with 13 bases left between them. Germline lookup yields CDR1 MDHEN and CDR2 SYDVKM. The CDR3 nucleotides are TGTGCCAGCAGGTCCGAGAATTGGGCTTTCTTT. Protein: CASRSENWAFF.

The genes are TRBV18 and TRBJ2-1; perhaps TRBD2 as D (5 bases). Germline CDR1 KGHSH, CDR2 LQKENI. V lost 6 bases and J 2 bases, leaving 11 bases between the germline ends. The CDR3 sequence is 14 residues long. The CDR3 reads CASSPSGTYNEQFF. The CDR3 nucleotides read TGTGCCAGCTCTCCGTCCGGGACCTACAATGAGCAGTTCTTC.